Sequencing of this T cell receptor beta chain was carried out in a study of T cells after yellow fever vaccination. Findings of the study overall: In post-booster samples, most primary-vaccination clones reappeared (approximately 96% CD4, roughly 90% CD8).

Germline assignment: CDR1 SGHNT and CDR2 YENEEA. The CDR3 loop spans 13 amino acids. V lost 6 bases to trimming and J lost 2 bases, with 10 bases between them. Concerning this clonotype itself: The antigen is not known.

TCRdb redid the calling of the 5' RACE reads with MiXCR, one entry per CDR3 protein. The repertoire holds 450,000 to 550,000 distinct CDR3 sequences, with 20% to 25% as singletons. This TCR derives from a man aged 18-30 years who received the YFV17D yellow fever vaccine. Sequencing used PBMCs, obtained roughly 23 days after the first yellow fever vaccination. The chain links TRBV11-3 to TRBJ1-1; perhaps TRBD1 as D (6 bases). In DNA form, the CDR3 reads TGTGCCAGCAGTACAGGGATCAACACTGAAGCTTTCTTT. Protein product: CASSTGINTEAFF.